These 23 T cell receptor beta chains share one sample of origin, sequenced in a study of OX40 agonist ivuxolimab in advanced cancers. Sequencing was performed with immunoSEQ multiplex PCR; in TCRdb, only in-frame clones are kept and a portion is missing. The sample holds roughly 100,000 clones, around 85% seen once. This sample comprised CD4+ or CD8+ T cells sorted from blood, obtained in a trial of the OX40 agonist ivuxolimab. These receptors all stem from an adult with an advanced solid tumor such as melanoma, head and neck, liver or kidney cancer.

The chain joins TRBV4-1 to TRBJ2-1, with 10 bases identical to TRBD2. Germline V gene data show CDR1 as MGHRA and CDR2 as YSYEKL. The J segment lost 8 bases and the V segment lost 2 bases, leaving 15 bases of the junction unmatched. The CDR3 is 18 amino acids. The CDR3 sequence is CASSQRAPGAGGPDEQFF. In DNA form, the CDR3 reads TGCGCCAGCAGCCAAAGGGCCCCTGGAGCGGGAGGGCCCGATGAGCAGTTCTTC.

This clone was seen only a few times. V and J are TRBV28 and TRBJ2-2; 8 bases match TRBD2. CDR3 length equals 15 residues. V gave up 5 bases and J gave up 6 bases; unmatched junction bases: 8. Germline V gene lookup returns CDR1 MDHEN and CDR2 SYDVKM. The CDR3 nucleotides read TGTGCCAGCAGTCCCTCATTCGGGGGGGCCGGGGAGCTGTTTTTT. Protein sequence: CASSPSFGGAGELFF.

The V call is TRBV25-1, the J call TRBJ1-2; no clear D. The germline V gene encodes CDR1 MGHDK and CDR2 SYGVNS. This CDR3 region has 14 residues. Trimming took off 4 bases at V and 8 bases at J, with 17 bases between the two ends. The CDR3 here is CASSGSAGREGYTF. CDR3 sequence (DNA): TGTGCCAGCAGTGGGTCGGCGGGGAGAGAGGGCTACACCTTC.

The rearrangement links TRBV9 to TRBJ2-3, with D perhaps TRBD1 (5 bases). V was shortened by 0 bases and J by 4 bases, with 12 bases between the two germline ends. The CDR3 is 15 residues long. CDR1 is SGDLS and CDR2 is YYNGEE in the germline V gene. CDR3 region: CASSVEGDTPDTQYF. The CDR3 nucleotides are TGTGCCAGCAGCGTAGAAGGGGATACGCCAGATACGCAGTATTTT.

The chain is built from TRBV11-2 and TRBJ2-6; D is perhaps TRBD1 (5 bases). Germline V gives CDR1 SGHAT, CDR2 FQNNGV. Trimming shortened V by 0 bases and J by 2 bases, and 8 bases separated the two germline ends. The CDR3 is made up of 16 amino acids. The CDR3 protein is CASSLEGRAGANVLTF. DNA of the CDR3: TGTGCCAGCAGCTTAGAAGGCAGGGCTGGGGCCAACGTCCTGACTTTC.

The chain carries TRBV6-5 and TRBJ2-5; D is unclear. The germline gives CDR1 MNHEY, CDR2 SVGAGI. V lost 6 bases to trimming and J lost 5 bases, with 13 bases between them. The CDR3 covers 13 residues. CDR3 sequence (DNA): TGTGCCAGCAGGGCGGTGAGAAGGGAGACCCAGTACTTC. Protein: CASRAVRRETQYF.

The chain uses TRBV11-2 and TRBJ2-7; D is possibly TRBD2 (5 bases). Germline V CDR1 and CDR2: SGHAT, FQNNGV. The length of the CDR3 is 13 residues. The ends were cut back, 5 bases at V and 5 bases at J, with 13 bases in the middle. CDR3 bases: TGTGCCAGCAGCCCGGCGCGGGTTGACGAGCAGTACTTC. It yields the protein CASSPARVDEQYF.

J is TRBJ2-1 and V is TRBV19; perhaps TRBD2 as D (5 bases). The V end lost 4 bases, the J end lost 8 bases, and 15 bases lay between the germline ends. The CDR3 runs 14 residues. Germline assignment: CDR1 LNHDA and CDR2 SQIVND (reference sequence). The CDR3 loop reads CASSRAIREYEQFF. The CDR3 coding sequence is TGTGCCAGTAGTAGGGCGATAAGGGAGTATGAGCAGTTCTTC.

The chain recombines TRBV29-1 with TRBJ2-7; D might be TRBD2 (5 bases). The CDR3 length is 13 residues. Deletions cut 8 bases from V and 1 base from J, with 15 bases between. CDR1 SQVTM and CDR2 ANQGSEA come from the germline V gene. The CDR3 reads CSFIGDESYEQYF. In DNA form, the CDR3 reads TGCAGCTTCATCGGGGATGAATCCTACGAGCAGTACTTC.

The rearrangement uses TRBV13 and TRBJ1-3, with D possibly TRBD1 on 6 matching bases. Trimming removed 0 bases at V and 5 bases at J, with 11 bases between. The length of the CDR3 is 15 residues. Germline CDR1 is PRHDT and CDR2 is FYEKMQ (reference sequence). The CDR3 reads CASSLGLTGRNTIYF. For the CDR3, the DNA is TGTGCCAGCAGCTTAGGCCTGACAGGTCGAAACACCATATATTTT.

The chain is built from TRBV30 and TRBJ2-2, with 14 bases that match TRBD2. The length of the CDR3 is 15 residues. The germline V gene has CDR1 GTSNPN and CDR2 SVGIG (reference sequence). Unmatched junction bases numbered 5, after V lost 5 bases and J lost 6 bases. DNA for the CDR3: TGTGCCTGGGACGGGACTAGCGGGAGACCCGGGGAGCTGTTTTTT. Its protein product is CAWDGTSGRPGELFF.

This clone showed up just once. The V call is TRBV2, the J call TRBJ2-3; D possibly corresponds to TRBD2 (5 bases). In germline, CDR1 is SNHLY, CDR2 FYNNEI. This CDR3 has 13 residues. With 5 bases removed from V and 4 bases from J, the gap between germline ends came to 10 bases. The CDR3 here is CASSREQADTQYF. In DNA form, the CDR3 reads TGTGCCAGCAGTAGGGAGCAAGCAGATACGCAGTATTTT. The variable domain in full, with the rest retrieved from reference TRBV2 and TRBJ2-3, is EPEVTQTPSHQVTQMGQEVILRCVPISNHLYFYWYRQILGQKVEFLVSFYNNEISEKSEIFDDQFSVERPDGSNFTLKIRSTKLEDSAMYFCASSREQADTQYFGPGTRLTVL.

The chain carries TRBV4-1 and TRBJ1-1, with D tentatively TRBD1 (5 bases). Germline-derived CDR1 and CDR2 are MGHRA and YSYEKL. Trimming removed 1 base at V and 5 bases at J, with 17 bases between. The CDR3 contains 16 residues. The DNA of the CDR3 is TGCGCCAGCAGCCAAGGGGCAGGCGGGGGTATAACTGAAGCTTTCTTT. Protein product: CASSQGAGGGITEAFF.

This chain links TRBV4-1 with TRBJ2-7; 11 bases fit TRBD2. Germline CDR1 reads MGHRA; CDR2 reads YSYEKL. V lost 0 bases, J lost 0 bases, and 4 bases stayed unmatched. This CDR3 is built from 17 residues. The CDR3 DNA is TGCGCCAGCAGCCAAGATCCCGGGACTAGCGGCTCCTACGAGCAGTACTTC. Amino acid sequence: CASSQDPGTSGSYEQYF.

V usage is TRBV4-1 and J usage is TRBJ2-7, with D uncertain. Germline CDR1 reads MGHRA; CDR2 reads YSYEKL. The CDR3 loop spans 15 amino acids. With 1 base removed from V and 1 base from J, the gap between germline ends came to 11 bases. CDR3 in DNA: TGCGCCAGCAGCCAAGCCTCTTTCTCGTCCTACGAGCAGTACTTC. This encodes CASSQASFSSYEQYF.

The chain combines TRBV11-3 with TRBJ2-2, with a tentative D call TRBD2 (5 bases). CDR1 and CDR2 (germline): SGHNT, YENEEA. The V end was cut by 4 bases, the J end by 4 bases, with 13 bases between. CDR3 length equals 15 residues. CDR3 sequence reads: CASSSVRAGTGELFF. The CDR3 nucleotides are TGTGCCAGCAGCTCGGTCCGGGCGGGCACCGGGGAGCTGTTTTTT.

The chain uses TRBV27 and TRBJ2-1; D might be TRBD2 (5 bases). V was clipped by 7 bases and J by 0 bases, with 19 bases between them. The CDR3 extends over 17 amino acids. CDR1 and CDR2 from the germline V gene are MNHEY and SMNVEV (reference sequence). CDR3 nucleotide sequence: TGTGCCAGCAACCAGGACGGGGTTGAGAGCTCCTACAATGAGCAGTTCTTC. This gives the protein CASNQDGVESSYNEQFF.

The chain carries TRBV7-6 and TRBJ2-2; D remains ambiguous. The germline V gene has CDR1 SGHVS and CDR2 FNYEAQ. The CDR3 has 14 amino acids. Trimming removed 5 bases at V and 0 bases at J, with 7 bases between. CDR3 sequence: CASSPGSNTGELFF. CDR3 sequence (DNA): TGTGCCAGCAGCCCCGGTTCGAACACCGGGGAGCTGTTTTTT.

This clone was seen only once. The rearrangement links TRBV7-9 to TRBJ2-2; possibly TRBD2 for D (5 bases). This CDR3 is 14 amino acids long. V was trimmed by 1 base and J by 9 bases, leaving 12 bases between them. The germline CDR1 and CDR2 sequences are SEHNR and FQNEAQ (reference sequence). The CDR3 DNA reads TGTGCCAGCAGCTTAGTTCTGACTACCCGGGAGCTGTTTTTT. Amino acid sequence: CASSLVLTTRELFF.

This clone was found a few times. CDR3 sequence (DNA): TGCGCCAGCAGCCAAGATGAAGGGAGCGGGAGTTTCGCAGATACGCAGTATTTT. Translating it yields CASSQDEGSGSFADTQYF. The chain couples TRBV4-1 to TRBJ2-3, with 8 bases that match TRBD2. CDR3 size: 18 residues. Unmatched junction bases numbered 12, after V lost 0 bases and J lost 4 bases. Germline assignment: CDR1 MGHRA and CDR2 YSYEKL.

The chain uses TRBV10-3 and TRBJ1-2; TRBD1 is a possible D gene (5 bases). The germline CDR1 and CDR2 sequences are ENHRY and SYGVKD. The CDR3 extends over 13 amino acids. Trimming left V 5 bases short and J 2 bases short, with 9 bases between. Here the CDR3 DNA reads TGTGCCATCAGTAGCGGGGGAAACTATGGCTACACCTTC. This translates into CAISSGGNYGYTF.

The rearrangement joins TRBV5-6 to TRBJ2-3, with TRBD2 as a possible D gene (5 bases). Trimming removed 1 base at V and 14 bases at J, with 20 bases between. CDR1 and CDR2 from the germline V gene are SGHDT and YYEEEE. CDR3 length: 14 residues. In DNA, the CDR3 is TGTGCCAGCAGCTTGAGGACGGGGATTTCATATGGGTATTTT. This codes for CASSLRTGISYGYF.

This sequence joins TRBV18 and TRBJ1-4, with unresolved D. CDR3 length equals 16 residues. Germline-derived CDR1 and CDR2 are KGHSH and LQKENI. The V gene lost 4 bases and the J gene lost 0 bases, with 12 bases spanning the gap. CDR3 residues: CASSLLRQSTNEKLFF. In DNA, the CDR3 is TGTGCCAGCTCACTCCTCCGGCAGTCAACTAATGAAAAACTGTTTTTT. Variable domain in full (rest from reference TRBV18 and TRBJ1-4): NAGVMQNPRHLVRRRGQEARLRCSPMKGHSHVYWYRQLPEEGLKFMVYLQKENIIDESGMPKERFSAEFPKEGPSILRIQQVVRGDSAAYFCASSLLRQSTNEKLFFGSGTQLSVL.